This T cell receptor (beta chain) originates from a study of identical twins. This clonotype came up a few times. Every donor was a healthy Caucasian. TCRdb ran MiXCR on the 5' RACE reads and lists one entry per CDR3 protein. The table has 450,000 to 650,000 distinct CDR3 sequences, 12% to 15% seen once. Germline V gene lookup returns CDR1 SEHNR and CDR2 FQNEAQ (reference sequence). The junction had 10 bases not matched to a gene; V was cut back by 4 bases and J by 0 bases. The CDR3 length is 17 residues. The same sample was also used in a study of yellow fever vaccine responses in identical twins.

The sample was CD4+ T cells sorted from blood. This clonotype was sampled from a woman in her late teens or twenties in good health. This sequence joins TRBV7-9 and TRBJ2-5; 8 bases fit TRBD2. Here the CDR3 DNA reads TGTGCCAGCAGCTCCGGGGATCTAGCGGGTCACCAAGAGACCCAGTACTTC. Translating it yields CASSSGDLAGHQETQYF.